The clone carrying this TCR beta chain occurred many times. The germline gives CDR1 SGHAT, CDR2 FQDESV (reference sequence). The CDR3 extends over 13 amino acids. The V end was cut by 3 bases, the J end by 4 bases, with 9 bases between. Researchers took RNA transcripts and amplified the TCR beta CDR3 regions from them. First-round RT-PCR targeting the TCR CDR3 was performed with the HTBI primer set. TCRdb analysed the multiplex PCR reads with MiXCR anew, one entry per CDR3 protein. The sample has some 600,000 distinct CDR3 sequences, around 14% seen once. This entry is derived from a study of T cells in Graves' hyperthyroidism and ophthalmopathy.

This receptor was taken from a young woman with Graves' hyperthyroidism that later progressed to Graves' ophthalmopathy. The specimen was blood. V usage is TRBV11-1 and J usage is TRBJ1-2; D call uncertain. CDR3 amino acids: CASSFAGSYGYTF. The CDR3 DNA reads as TGTGCCAGCAGCTTCGCTGGATCCTATGGCTACACCTTC.